The 28 T cell receptor beta chains reported below all come from one sample, sequenced in a study of identical twins. In TCRdb, the 5' RACE reads were re-called with MiXCR into one record per CDR3 protein. The sample has fewer than 650,000 distinct CDR3 sequences, under 8.5% seen once. The data were also submitted as part of a second study, on yellow fever vaccine responses in identical twins.

The sample consisted of PBMCs. The receptors here all came from a young woman in good health.

This clonotype was observed many times. CDR3 nucleotides: TGTGCCAGCAGTTTAGTCATGGTTGGCGGCTACACCTTC. It encodes CASSLVMVGGYTF. V usage is TRBV12-3 or TRBV12-4 and J usage is TRBJ1-2, with unresolved D. Trimming took 1 base from V and 8 from J, leaving 11 bases between them. The CDR3 has 13 amino acids.

This clonotype was picked up many times. The chain carries TRBV20-1 and TRBJ2-3; TRBD2 matches 12 bases. The CDR3 contains 17 residues. CDR1 DFQATT and CDR2 SNEGSKA come from the germline V gene (reference sequence). Germline trimming cut 6 bases from V and 4 bases from J; bases unmatched to any gene: 14. The CDR3 loop reads CSAVRPSGRVDPDTQYF. In nucleotides, the CDR3 is TGCAGTGCCGTACGACCTAGCGGGAGGGTGGATCCAGATACGCAGTATTTT.

This clonotype showed up just a few times. The rearrangement joins TRBV3-1 to TRBJ2-1; 9 nucleotides match TRBD2. This CDR3 has 15 amino acids. Germline CDR1 LGHDT, CDR2 YNNKEL (reference sequence). Trimming took 1 base from V and 2 from J; bases not matched to a gene: 0. For the CDR3, the DNA is TGTGCCAGCAGCCAAGGCGGGGGGGCCTACAATGAGCAGTTCTTC. It encodes CASSQGGGAYNEQFF.

The sample holds a few counts of this clonotype. The rearrangement uses TRBV29-1 and TRBJ2-1; D is ambiguous. V lost 3 bases to trimming and J lost 0 bases, with 15 bases between them. The CDR3 extends over 16 amino acids. Germline assignment: CDR1 SQVTM and CDR2 ANQGSEA. The CDR3 DNA reads as TGCAGCGTTGAGTCTCGAGACCGAACCTCCTACAATGAGCAGTTCTTC. Amino acids: CSVESRDRTSYNEQFF.

The genes are TRBV18 and TRBJ2-1; 7 nucleotides agree with TRBD1. V dropped 6 bases and J dropped 5; count of bases not matched to a gene: 10. Per germline, CDR1 KGHSH and CDR2 LQKENI. CDR3 length equals 15 residues. The CDR3 bases are TGTGCCAGCTCTCCGTACCGGGACAGTAACAATGAGCAGTTCTTC. This translates into CASSPYRDSNNEQFF.

This clonotype was seen ten or more times. The chain carries TRBV10-3 and TRBJ2-1; the match to TRBD2 covers 8 bases. The V gene's germline CDR1 is ENHRY and CDR2 SYGVKD. The CDR3 extends over 13 amino acids. The J segment lost 1 base and the V segment lost 8 bases, leaving 1 base of the junction unmatched. Written as DNA, the CDR3 is TGTGCCATCGGCGGGAGGTCCTACAATGAGCAGTTCTTC. This encodes CAIGGRSYNEQFF.

In this sample, this clonotype turned up once. It is likely a read error, because the conserved phenylalanine at the end of the CDR3 is missing. The V and J genes are TRBV15 and TRBJ2-1; 7 bases are a match to TRBD2. CDR3 length: 13 residues. V dropped 0 bases and J dropped 10; count of bases not matched to a gene: 3. The germline gives CDR1 LNHNV, CDR2 YYDKDF (reference sequence). This CDR3 reads CATSRERAGEQFL. CDR3 DNA sequence: TGTGCCACCAGCAGAGAGAGAGCGGGAGAGCAGTTCCTC.

This clonotype has a handful of counts. The CDR3 DNA is TGTGCCAGCAGTCAACACCCTTTGGTCAATGAGCAGTTCTTC. Translation: CASSQHPLVNEQFF. The chain joins TRBV27 to TRBJ2-1; D is uncertain. V lost 5 bases and J 6 bases, leaving 14 bases between the germline ends. This CDR3 comprises 14 residues. Germline-derived CDR1 and CDR2 are MNHEY and SMNVEV (reference sequence).

This clonotype was counted many times. This chain joins TRBV5-1 and TRBJ1-5; TRBD1 is a possible D gene (6 bases). This CDR3 region has 16 residues. From germline, CDR1 is SGHRS and CDR2 YFSETQ. V was trimmed by 2 bases and J by 0 bases, leaving 12 bases between them. CDR3: CASSFGGLNSNQPQHF. CDR3 sequence (DNA): TGCGCCAGCAGCTTCGGGGGGCTGAATAGCAATCAGCCCCAGCATTTT.

J is TRBJ2-7 and V is TRBV7-2, with a weak D call TRBD1 (6 bases). CDR3 length: 16 residues. Trimming left V 1 base short and J 6 bases short, with 19 bases between. The germline gives CDR1 SGHTA, CDR2 FQGNSA. DNA for the CDR3: TGTGCCAGCAGCTTAGGCCCGCGCACCTCAGGGGTCGAGCAGTACTTC. Translation: CASSLGPRTSGVEQYF.

The chain uses TRBV6-6 and TRBJ2-3; D might be TRBD1 (5 bases). The germline V gene encodes CDR1 MNHNY and CDR2 SVGAGI (reference sequence). The V end was cut by 0 bases, the J end by 4 bases, with 11 bases between. The CDR3 length is 15 residues. Here the CDR3 reads CASSYSQGIADTQYF. The CDR3, as DNA: TGTGCCAGCAGTTACTCTCAGGGAATTGCAGATACGCAGTATTTT.

This clonotype was counted many times. The CDR3 sequence is CASSLMAEMNTEAFF. The CDR3, as DNA: TGTGCCAGCAGCTTGATGGCAGAGATGAACACTGAAGCTTTCTTT. The chain uses TRBV5-6 and TRBJ1-1; D is undetermined. The germline gives CDR1 SGHDT, CDR2 YYEEEE. The CDR3 loop spans 15 amino acids. V shed 1 base and J shed 0 bases, with 10 bases lying between them.

On this clonotype itself: The junction shows a germline mismatch at one end, possibly a read error. This chain connects TRBV3-1 to TRBJ2-5; D possibly corresponds to TRBD1 (6 bases). The CDR3 has 12 amino acids. Germline V gene lookup returns CDR1 LGHDT and CDR2 YNNKEL (reference sequence). This CDR3 reads CASSQGRTGTNF. As DNA, the CDR3 is TGTGCCAGCAGCCAAGGACGAACAGGGACGAACTTC.

This clonotype showed up just a few times. The chain carries TRBV6-5 and TRBJ2-7; 13 nucleotides agree with TRBD2. Trimming removed 2 bases from V and 4 bases from J; junction bases left unmatched: 5. Germline CDR1 MNHEY, CDR2 SVGAGI. The CDR3 sequence is 16 residues long. The CDR3: CASSYQLAGGPYEQYF. The DNA of the CDR3 is TGTGCCAGCAGTTACCAACTAGCGGGAGGGCCGTACGAGCAGTACTTC.

The V and J genes are TRBV7-9 and TRBJ2-2; D not certain. Germline V lookup: CDR1 SEHNR, CDR2 FQNEAQ (reference sequence). This CDR3 region has 14 residues. Trimming removed 4 bases from V and 6 bases from J, with 12 bases in between. CDR3 in amino acids: CASSYLFRPGELFF. CDR3 nucleotides: TGTGCCAGCAGCTATCTTTTTCGGCCCGGGGAGCTGTTTTTT.

Ten or more counts support this clonotype. The chain joins TRBV5-1 to TRBJ2-7; TRBD1 agrees at 10 bases. V gave up 4 bases and J gave up 0 bases; unmatched junction bases: 13. CDR3 length equals 18 residues. Germline V gives CDR1 SGHRS, CDR2 YFSETQ. The CDR3: CASSGLTGGFPYSYEQYF. As DNA, the CDR3 is TGCGCCAGCAGCGGATTGACAGGGGGCTTTCCGTACTCCTACGAGCAGTACTTC.

In this sample, this clonotype turned up many times. This chain uses TRBV24-1 with TRBJ2-7; 8 bases match TRBD2. CDR1 is KGHDR and CDR2 is SFDVKD in the germline V gene. The CDR3 has 15 residues. Trimming cost V 4 bases and J 0 bases; bases outside gene matches: 4. CDR3 DNA sequence: TGTGCCACCAGTGAAGCCAGCGGGAGCTCCTACGAGCAGTACTTC. Protein: CATSEASGSSYEQYF.

Ten or more counts support this clonotype. This sequence joins TRBV7-9 and TRBJ1-1, with D hard to call. CDR3 length: 15 amino acids. V lost 1 base and J 6 bases, leaving 15 bases between the germline ends. The germline gives CDR1 SEHNR, CDR2 FQNEAQ (reference sequence). The CDR3 DNA follows: TGTGCCAGCAGCTTAGACGGGCCCGGTGGGGCTGAAGCTTTCTTT. Its translation: CASSLDGPGGAEAFF.

In its sample, this clonotype was seen a few times. The rearrangement uses TRBV2 and TRBJ2-5; D is unclear. There are 12 residues in the CDR3. The ends were cut back, 2 bases at V and 6 bases at J, with 7 bases in the middle. CDR1 and CDR2 (germline): SNHLY, FYNNEI. In DNA, the CDR3 is TGTGCCAGCAGTGAACAGATAAAGACCCAGTACTTC. This translates into CASSEQIKTQYF.

This clonotype was seen ten or more times. V usage is TRBV14 and J usage is TRBJ1-1; perhaps TRBD1 as D (5 bases). Germline V CDR1 and CDR2: SGHDN, FVKESK. There are 16 residues in the CDR3. The V and J ends lost 1 base and 6 bases respectively, with 18 bases between them. The CDR3 DNA sequence: TGTGCCAGCAGCCAAGCTAGAGGGACCGCTGCAGCTGAAGCTTTCTTT. It translates to CASSQARGTAAAEAFF.

CDR3 nucleotides: TGTGCCAGCGAGAGGGGTTATACCTACGAGCAGTACGTC. This gives the protein CASERGYTYEQYV. The chain couples TRBV25-1 to TRBJ2-7; D possibly uses TRBD1 or TRBD2 (5 bases each). The germline V gene has CDR1 MGHDK and CDR2 SYGVNS. V was cut by 8 bases and J by 2 bases, with 13 bases left in between. This CDR3 comprises 13 residues.

In this sample, this clonotype turned up a few times. This chain connects TRBV7-9 to TRBJ2-3; TRBD2 aligns across 7 bases. With V trimmed by 3 bases and J by 5 bases, 8 bases remained unmatched. CDR3 length: 15 residues. The germline V gene encodes CDR1 SEHNR and CDR2 FQNEAQ (reference sequence). CDR3 region: CASSFLSSGGDTQYF. As DNA, the CDR3 is TGTGCCAGCAGCTTTCTCTCTAGCGGCGGAGATACGCAGTATTTT.

Only a few counts were recorded for this clonotype. This CDR3 is CASSRDSAEAFF. The CDR3 coding sequence is TGTGCCAGCAGTCGGGACAGTGCTGAAGCTTTCTTT. This rearrangement joins TRBV28 to TRBJ1-1; 7 nucleotides line up with TRBD1. The J segment lost 6 bases and the V segment lost 5 bases, leaving 3 bases of the junction unmatched. This CDR3 has 12 residues. Germline values: CDR1 MDHEN, CDR2 SYDVKM.

This clonotype was observed many times. Because the CDR3's place on the DNA is in doubt, the DNA is left out and the CDR3 is given as listed by TCRdb. The CDR3: CASSKVWGRGSSGNTIYF. This rearrangement joins TRBV21-1 to TRBJ1-3; the table's D call, TRBD1, was not checked against the DNA. TRBV21-1 is tagged as a pseudogene. Inclusive of both ends, the CDR3 amounts to 18 amino acids.

The chain uses TRBV20-1 and TRBJ1-5, with 7 bases matching TRBD1. V was clipped by 1 base and J by 2 bases; unmatched bases: 5. Germline loops: CDR1 DFQATT, CDR2 SNEGSKA (reference sequence). The CDR3 is 15 residues long. CDR3 sequence: CSARVRQGGNQPQHF. The CDR3 DNA is TGCAGTGCTAGAGTACGACAGGGTGGCAATCAGCCCCAGCATTTT.

This clonotype was recorded many times. The genes are TRBV15 and TRBJ2-1, with TRBD2 identical over 11 bases. V trimming: 1 base; J trimming: 5 bases; junction bases outside the gene matches: 4. Germline CDR1 and CDR2: LNHNV and YYDKDF (reference sequence). The CDR3 consists of 16 residues. CDR3 nucleotide sequence: TGTGCCACCAGCAGAGGTAGCGGGGGGGGTAACAATGAGCAGTTCTTC. Translation gives CATSRGSGGGNNEQFF.

In its sample, this clonotype was seen many times. V gene TRBV12-3 or TRBV12-4 combines with J gene TRBJ2-1, with TRBD1 identical over 8 bases. This CDR3 spans 16 amino acids. J was trimmed by 1 base and V by 6 bases; bases with no gene match: 8. The CDR3 region has the DNA TGTGCCAGCAGCTACGCTCAGGGGGCGTCCTACAATGAGCAGTTCTTC. This sequence encodes CASSYAQGASYNEQFF.

The V and J genes are TRBV12-3 or TRBV12-4 and TRBJ2-2; D is possibly TRBD1 (5 bases). CDR3 length equals 16 residues. The V end was cut by 2 bases, the J end by 0 bases, with 10 bases between. The CDR3 nucleotides read TGTGCCAGCAGTTTAAGGTACAGGACGAACACCGGGGAGCTGTTTTTT. It is translated as CASSLRYRTNTGELFF.